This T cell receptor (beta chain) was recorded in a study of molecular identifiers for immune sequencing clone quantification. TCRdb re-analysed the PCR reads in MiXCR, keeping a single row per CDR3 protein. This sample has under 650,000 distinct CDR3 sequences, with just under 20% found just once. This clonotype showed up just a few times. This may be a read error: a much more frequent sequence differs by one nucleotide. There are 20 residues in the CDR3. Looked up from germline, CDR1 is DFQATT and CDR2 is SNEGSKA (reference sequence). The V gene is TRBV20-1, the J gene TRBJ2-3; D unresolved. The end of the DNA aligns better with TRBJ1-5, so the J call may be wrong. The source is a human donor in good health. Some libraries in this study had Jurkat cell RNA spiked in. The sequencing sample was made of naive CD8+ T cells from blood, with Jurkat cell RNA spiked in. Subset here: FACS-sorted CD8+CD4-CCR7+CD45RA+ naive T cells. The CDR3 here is CSARDHQEILANAEVYTQHF. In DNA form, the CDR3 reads TGCAGTGCTAGAGATCACCAGGAGATACTAGCGAACGCCGAGGTGTATACGCAGCATTTT.